A selection of T cell receptor beta chains follows, all from one sample in a study of shared clonotypes between healthy human individuals. Produced via immunoSEQ multiplex PCR; TCRdb's table is partial and in-frame only. There are fewer than 600,000 clones in the sample; around three quarters occur only once, and approximately 12% lies in the top ten. The material sequenced was PBMCs. These receptors were collected from a woman between 40 and 50 years old in good health. Some clones in this sample may be carry-over from other donors' samples. CDR3s include the opening cysteine and the closing phenylalanine or tryptophan. D genes are given only for firm matches. Rows may omit the clone size; those that give it use once, few, many or a size class.

CDR3nt	CDR3aa	d_gene	v_gene	abundance	j_gene
TGTGCCAGCAGCCTAGATCGGGGGAGGCAAACTGAAGCTTTCTTT	CASSLDRGRQTEAFF	NA	TRBV6-6	NA	TRBJ1-1
TGCGCCAGCAGCCAAGATGGGGGTACCTCCTACGAGCAGTACTTC	CASSQDGGTSYEQYF	NA	TRBV4-3	NA	TRBJ2-7
TGTGCCAGCAGTTTCCTCAATGAGCAGTTCTTC	CASSFLNEQFF	NA	TRBV6-5	NA	TRBJ2-1
TGTGCCTGGACGGCCGGTTATAATGAAAAACTGTTTTTT	CAWTAGYNEKLFF	NA	TRBV30	NA	TRBJ1-4
TGTGCCAGCAGCGCCCGCGGGGACAGCTTAAACACTGAAGCTTTCTTT	CASSARGDSLNTEAFF	TRBD1	TRBV9	many	TRBJ1-1
TGTGCCAGCCAGGGCAGGGGGCCGTACGAGCAGTACTTC	CASQGRGPYEQYF	TRBD1	TRBV6-5	NA	TRBJ2-7
TGTGCCAGTTCGAACTCCGGGACGCCGGGCGGCTACACCTTC	CASSNSGTPGGYTF	NA	TRBV19	NA	TRBJ1-2
TGTGCCAGCAGTTTTTTCCCCCCTAGCGGGAGGGCAGGGCAGGGAGATACGCAGTATTTT	CASSFFPPSGRAGQGDTQYF	TRBD2	TRBV27	NA	TRBJ2-3
TGTGCCAGCAGCGTCGGGCGAACAAGTTCCTACGAGCAGTACTTC	CASSVGRTSSYEQYF	NA	TRBV9	NA	TRBJ2-7
TGTGCCAGCAGCTTAGCGCCCCTTTACTCCTACAATGAGCAGTTCTTC	CASSLAPLYSYNEQFF	NA	TRBV7-9	NA	TRBJ2-1
TGTGCCAGTAGTATTAAGTGGGACATCGGGTCCTACAATGAGCAGTTCTTC	CASSIKWDIGSYNEQFF	NA	TRBV19	NA	TRBJ2-1
TGTGCCAGCAGCGTAGGGCTAGCGGGAGGGGAGCAGTTCTTC	CASSVGLAGGEQFF	TRBD2	TRBV9	NA	TRBJ2-1
TGTGCCAGCTCACCAACTAGCGGGACGGGGGAGACCCAGTACTTC	CASSPTSGTGETQYF	TRBD2	TRBV18	NA	TRBJ2-5
TGTGCCAGCAGTTTCGACAGAGTCACCGGGGAGCTGTTTTTT	CASSFDRVTGELFF	NA	TRBV28	NA	TRBJ2-2
TGCAGCGTTGAACTAGCGGGAGGCGACGAGCAGTACTTC	CSVELAGGDEQYF	TRBD2	TRBV29-1	NA	TRBJ2-7
TGTGCCAGCAGACCTACGGGGGAGAGGGTCGAGCAGTACTTC	CASRPTGERVEQYF	NA	TRBV5-4	NA	TRBJ2-7
TGTGCCAGCAGTGAAGCTAACAGGGAAGAAAAACTGTTTTTT	CASSEANREEKLFF	NA	TRBV25-1	once	TRBJ1-4